The 21 T cell receptor beta chains in this list originate from one sample, sequenced in a study of cytotoxic CD8 clonotypes in ibrutinib-treated CLL. Some clones are missing from TCRdb's copy, which holds only in-frame ones; the method was immunoSEQ multiplex PCR. The data contain approximately 84,000 clones, 79% of them singletons. Sequencing used PBMCs, obtained after 12 months of ibrutinib treatment. Receptors originate from a human donor with chronic lymphocytic leukemia.

The chain has TRBV19 and TRBJ2-7; TRBD2 might be the D (6 bases). The CDR3 length is 14 residues. Trimming took off 6 bases at V and 5 bases at J, with 17 bases between the two ends. Germline CDR1 and CDR2: LNHDA and SQIVND (reference sequence). CDR3 sequence: CASSRGGTVDEQYF. CDR3 coding DNA: TGTGCCAGTAGCCGGGGCGGGACTGTCGACGAGCAGTACTTC.

This chain uses TRBV13 with TRBJ2-7; 11 bases are a match to TRBD2. The length of the CDR3 is 17 residues. Germline CDR1 PRHDT, CDR2 FYEKMQ (reference sequence). Losses at the gene ends were 4 bases for V and 2 bases for J; bases not matched to a gene: 10. CDR3 protein: CASSSVKTSGKPYEQYF. The CDR3 DNA reads as TGTGCCAGCAGCTCCGTTAAGACTAGCGGGAAACCCTACGAGCAGTACTTC.

The rearrangement uses TRBV6-5 and TRBJ1-1; D is uncertain. Per germline, CDR1 MNHEY and CDR2 SVGAGI. The germline V and J ends were trimmed by 6 bases and 1 base, with 15 bases remaining between them. The CDR3 runs to 15 residues. The CDR3 sequence is CASSTPWGGNTEAFF. CDR3 nucleotides: TGTGCCAGCAGCACCCCCTGGGGAGGGAACACTGAAGCTTTCTTT.

V and J are TRBV28 and TRBJ1-5, with TRBD1 identical over 11 bases. Germline trimming cut 3 bases from V and 7 bases from J; bases unmatched to any gene: 8. This CDR3 spans 16 amino acids. Germline values: CDR1 MDHEN, CDR2 SYDVKM. The CDR3 DNA is TGTGCCAGCAGTTTCGGGGCAGGGACAGGGGGGCAGCCCCAGCATTTT. This codes for CASSFGAGTGGQPQHF.

This clone was detected a few times. V usage is TRBV19 and J usage is TRBJ2-2; D possibly corresponds to TRBD2 (6 bases). Between the trimmed V and J ends, which lost 5 bases and 4 bases, there was a span of 8 bases. CDR1 LNHDA and CDR2 SQIVND come from the germline V gene (reference sequence). The CDR3 has 13 residues. The CDR3 region is CASSGGTTGELFF. As DNA, the CDR3 is TGTGCCAGTAGTGGGGGGACCACCGGGGAGCTGTTTTTT.

This clone was recorded once. The chain employs TRBV6-6 and TRBJ2-2, with 10 bases lining up with TRBD1. This CDR3 has 15 residues. The V gene end was trimmed by 10 bases and the J gene end by 7 bases; junction bases not matched to a gene: 12. The germline V gene has CDR1 MNHNY and CDR2 SVGAGI (reference sequence). CDR3 residues: CATTPGQGRGGELFF. In DNA form, the CDR3 reads TGTGCCACCACACCGGGACAGGGGCGCGGCGGGGAGCTGTTTTTT.

The rearrangement uses TRBV7-2 and TRBJ2-3; 7 nucleotides agree with TRBD1. CDR1 is SGHTA, CDR2 FQGNSA, per germline. The CDR3 runs 17 residues. V gave up 1 base and J gave up 2 bases; unmatched junction bases: 9. The CDR3 loop reads CASSLGAGTEATDTQYF. In nucleotides, the CDR3 is TGTGCCAGCAGCTTAGGGGCCGGGACAGAGGCCACAGATACGCAGTATTTT.

This sequence joins TRBV19 and TRBJ2-7, with TRBD2 matching over 11 bases. Germline CDR1 LNHDA, CDR2 SQIVND (reference sequence). V trimming: 5 bases; J trimming: 3 bases; junction bases outside the gene matches: 3. The CDR3 sequence is 14 residues long. DNA of the CDR3: TGTGCCAGTAGTGATCTAGCGGGGGGCTACGAGCAGTACTTC. Amino acids: CASSDLAGGYEQYF.

The V gene is TRBV6-6, the J gene TRBJ2-7, with 9 positions matching TRBD1. The CDR3 has 15 residues. Germline V lookup: CDR1 MNHNY, CDR2 SVGAGI (reference sequence). Trimming took 7 bases from V and 7 from J; bases not matched to a gene: 14. CDR3 nucleotides: TGTGCCAGCACCGCAGGGACAGGGCCCCCGGGGGAGCAGTACTTC. This gives the protein CASTAGTGPPGEQYF.

The chain recombines TRBV7-3 with TRBJ2-5; 7 positions match TRBD2. Germline trimming cut 2 bases from V and 5 bases from J; bases unmatched to any gene: 2. CDR3 length equals 13 residues. Germline CDR1 is SGHTA and CDR2 is FQGTGA. CDR3 loop: CASSLWGGETQYF. The DNA of the CDR3 is TGTGCCAGCAGCTTATGGGGGGGTGAGACCCAGTACTTC.

V is TRBV6-5 and J is TRBJ2-7; D is ambiguous. The germline V gene encodes CDR1 MNHEY and CDR2 SVGAGI. The CDR3 is made up of 14 amino acids. The V gene lost 4 bases and the J gene lost 0 bases, with 10 bases spanning the gap. For the CDR3, the DNA is TGTGCCAGCAGTTTACTCGGCCCCTCCTACGAGCAGTACTTC. Translation: CASSLLGPSYEQYF.

The J gene is TRBJ1-5, the V gene TRBV14; D is unresolved. This CDR3 is built from 15 residues. Per the germline V gene, CDR1 is SGHDN and CDR2 is FVKESK. Deletions cut 6 bases from V and 6 bases from J, with 18 bases between. As DNA, the CDR3 is TGTGCCAGCAGGACCCTCTGGGTTCGGGGTCAGCCCCAGCATTTT. Translating gives CASRTLWVRGQPQHF.

The V call is TRBV18, the J call TRBJ1-1, with 7 bases fitting TRBD1. After removal of 6 bases from V and 4 bases from J, the junction contained 2 bases not matched to a gene. Germline V gene data show CDR1 as KGHSH and CDR2 as LQKENI. The CDR3 totals 12 residues. This CDR3 is CASSQGGTEAFF. CDR3 DNA: TGTGCCAGCTCGCAGGGGGGCACTGAAGCTTTCTTT.

In regard to this clone: The same CDR3 can be traced to other DNA sequences in this sample. The chain carries TRBV18 and TRBJ2-5; no firm D call. Germline assignment: CDR1 KGHSH and CDR2 LQKENI. The CDR3 extends over 11 amino acids. V lost 2 bases, J lost 5 bases, and 3 bases lay in between. The CDR3 region has the DNA TGTGCCAGCTCACCAGAGGAGACCCAGTACTTC. Its protein is CASSPEETQYF.

The CDR3 loop reads CASSVGLAGAGETQYF. CDR3 nucleotide sequence: TGTGCCAGCAGCGTAGGGTTAGCGGGGGCGGGGGAGACCCAGTACTTC. The chain couples TRBV9 to TRBJ2-5, with 9 bases that match TRBD2. Germline V gene sequence: CDR1 SGDLS, CDR2 YYNGEE. V shed 0 bases, J shed 5 bases, and the junction held 8 bases outside the gene matches. CDR3 length: 16 amino acids.

The chain couples TRBV6-5 to TRBJ1-6; 7 bases map to TRBD1. Germline V gene data show CDR1 as MNHEY and CDR2 as SVGAGI. The V gene end was trimmed by 6 bases and the J gene end by 10 bases; junction bases not matched to a gene: 6. The CDR3 consists of 13 residues. CDR3 sequence: CASRNNRGSPLHF. The CDR3 DNA is TGTGCCAGCAGAAATAACAGGGGCTCACCCCTCCACTTT.

There are a few counts of this clone. The chain uses TRBV9 and TRBJ2-5; possible D gene TRBD2, 6 bases. Trimming removed 3 bases at V and 5 bases at J, with 17 bases between. The CDR3 runs to 15 residues. The V gene's germline CDR1 is SGDLS and CDR2 YYNGEE. The CDR3 here is CASSGMGGVGETQYF. In nucleotides, the CDR3 is TGTGCCAGCAGCGGGATGGGGGGAGTAGGGGAGACCCAGTACTTC.

The chain couples TRBV6-1 to TRBJ1-5, with D uncertain. The length of the CDR3 is 15 residues. Trimming took 2 bases from V and 3 from J, leaving 11 bases between them. CDR1 and CDR2 from the germline V gene are MNHNS and SASEGT. CDR3: CASSELSAVNQPQHF. DNA for the CDR3: TGTGCCAGCAGTGAATTGTCCGCGGTCAATCAGCCCCAGCATTTT.

The V gene is TRBV11-2, the J gene TRBJ2-7; D may be TRBD1 or TRBD2 (5 bases each). The germline V and J ends were trimmed by 3 bases and 2 bases, with 8 bases remaining between them. Germline values: CDR1 SGHAT, CDR2 FQNNGV. The CDR3 loop spans 13 amino acids. The CDR3 coding sequence is TGTGCCAGCAGCTTTGGGGGACCCTACGAGCAGTACTTC. This codes for CASSFGGPYEQYF.

The CDR3: CASSTTSGGNEQFF. As DNA, the CDR3 is TGTGCCAGCAGCACGACTAGCGGGGGCAATGAGCAGTTCTTC. V gene TRBV5-6 combines with J gene TRBJ2-1; 12 nucleotides line up with TRBD2. The CDR3 is made up of 14 amino acids. Germline loops: CDR1 SGHDT, CDR2 YYEEEE. The V gene end was trimmed by 4 bases and the J gene end by 6 bases; junction bases not matched to a gene: 2.

The rearrangement links TRBV6-6 to TRBJ1-1, with 7 positions matching TRBD1. Unmatched junction bases numbered 5, after V lost 6 bases and J lost 4 bases. CDR3 length: 13 residues. Germline loops: CDR1 MNHNY, CDR2 SVGAGI (reference sequence). CDR3 loop: CASSRGTATEAFF. CDR3 nucleotide sequence: TGTGCCAGCAGCAGAGGGACAGCCACTGAAGCTTTCTTT.